This T cell receptor (beta chain) was profiled in a study of identical twins. From the 5' RACE reads, TCRdb called clonotypes with MiXCR, one entry per CDR3 protein. The sample has some 500,000 distinct CDR3 sequences; 14% are singletons. Findings and caveats of the study: For zero-insertion analyses, partial confounding could come from invariant MAIT and iNKT cells. Out-of-frame beta sequences exhibited a weaker degree of excess twin sharing.

Healthy Caucasians were all of the donors. V lost 7 bases, J lost 6 bases, and 13 bases lay in between. The CDR3 extends over 13 amino acids. Germline-derived CDR1 and CDR2 are WSHSY and SAAADI. Notes on this clonotype: What it recognizes is unknown.

This sample was also put to use in a study of yellow fever vaccine responses in identical twins.

The rearrangement joins TRBV10-2 to TRBJ2-1; no definite D call. This TCR was recovered from a woman aged 18-29 years in good health. Sequencing was done on a sample of CD4+ T cells sorted from blood. CDR3 coding DNA: TGCGCCAGCACAATGGGTTTGAGCAATGAGCAGTTCTTC. Protein sequence: CASTMGLSNEQFF.